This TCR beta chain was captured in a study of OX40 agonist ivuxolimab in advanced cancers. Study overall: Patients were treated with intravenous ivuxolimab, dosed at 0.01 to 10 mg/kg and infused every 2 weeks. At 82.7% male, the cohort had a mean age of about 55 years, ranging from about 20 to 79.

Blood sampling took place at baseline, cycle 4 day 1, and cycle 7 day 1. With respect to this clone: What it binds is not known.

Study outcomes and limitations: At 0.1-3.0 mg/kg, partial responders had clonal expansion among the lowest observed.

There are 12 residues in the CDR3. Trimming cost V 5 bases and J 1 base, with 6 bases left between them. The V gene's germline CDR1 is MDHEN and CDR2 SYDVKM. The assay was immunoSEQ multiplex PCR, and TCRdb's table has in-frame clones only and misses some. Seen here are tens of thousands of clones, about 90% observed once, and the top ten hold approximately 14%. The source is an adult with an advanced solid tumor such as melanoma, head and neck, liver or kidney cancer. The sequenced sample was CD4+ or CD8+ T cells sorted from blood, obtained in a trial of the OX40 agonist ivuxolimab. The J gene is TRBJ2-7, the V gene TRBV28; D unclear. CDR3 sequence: CASSPTSYEQYF. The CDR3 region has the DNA TGTGCCAGCAGTCCCACTTCCTACGAGCAGTACTTC. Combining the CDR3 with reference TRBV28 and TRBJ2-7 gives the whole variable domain DVKVTQSSRYLVKRTGEKVFLECVQDMDHENMFWYRQDPGLGLRLIYFSYDVKMKEKGDIPEGYSVSREKKERFSLILESASTNQTSMYLCASSPTSYEQYFGPGTRLTVT.